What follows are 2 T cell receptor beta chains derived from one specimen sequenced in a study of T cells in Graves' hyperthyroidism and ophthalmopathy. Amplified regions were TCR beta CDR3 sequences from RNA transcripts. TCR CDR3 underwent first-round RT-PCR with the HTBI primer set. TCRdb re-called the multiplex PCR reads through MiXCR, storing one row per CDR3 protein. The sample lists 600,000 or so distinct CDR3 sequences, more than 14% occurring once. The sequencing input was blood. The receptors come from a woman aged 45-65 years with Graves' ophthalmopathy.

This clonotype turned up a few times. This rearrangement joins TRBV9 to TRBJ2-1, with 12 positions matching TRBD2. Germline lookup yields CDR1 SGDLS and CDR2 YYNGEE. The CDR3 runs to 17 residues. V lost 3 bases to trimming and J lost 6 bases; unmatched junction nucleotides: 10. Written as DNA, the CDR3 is TGTGCCAGCAGCGCAAACCAGAGGACTAGCGGGACCAATGAGCAGTTCTTC. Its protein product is CASSANQRTSGTNEQFF.

In nucleotides, the CDR3 is TGTGCCAGCAGCCCCCGGACAGTCACCTCTGGAAACACCATATATTTT. Amino acids: CASSPRTVTSGNTIYF. The chain links TRBV4-2 to TRBJ1-3; tentative D call: TRBD1 (6 bases). V was pared by 4 bases and J by 0 bases, with 13 bases between. In germline, CDR1 is LGHNA, CDR2 YNFKEQ. The CDR3 sequence is 16 residues long.